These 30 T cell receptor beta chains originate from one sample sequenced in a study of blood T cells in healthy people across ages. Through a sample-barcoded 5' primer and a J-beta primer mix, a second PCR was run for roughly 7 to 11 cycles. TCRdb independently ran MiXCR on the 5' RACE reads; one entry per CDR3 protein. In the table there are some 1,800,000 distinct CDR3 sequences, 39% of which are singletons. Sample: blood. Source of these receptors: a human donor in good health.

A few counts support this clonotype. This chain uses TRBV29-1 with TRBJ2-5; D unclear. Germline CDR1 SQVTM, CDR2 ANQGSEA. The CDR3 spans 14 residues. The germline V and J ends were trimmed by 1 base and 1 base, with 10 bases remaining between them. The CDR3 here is CSVEGRLAQETQYF. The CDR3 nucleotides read TGCAGCGTTGAAGGGCGATTGGCCCAAGAGACCCAGTACTTC.

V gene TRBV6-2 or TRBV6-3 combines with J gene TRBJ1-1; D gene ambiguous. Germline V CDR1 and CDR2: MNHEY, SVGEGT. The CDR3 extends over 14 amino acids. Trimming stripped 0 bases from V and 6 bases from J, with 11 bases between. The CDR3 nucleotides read TGTGCCAGCAGTTACTCGCCCATGATGGCTGAAGCTTTCTTT. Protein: CASSYSPMMAEAFF.

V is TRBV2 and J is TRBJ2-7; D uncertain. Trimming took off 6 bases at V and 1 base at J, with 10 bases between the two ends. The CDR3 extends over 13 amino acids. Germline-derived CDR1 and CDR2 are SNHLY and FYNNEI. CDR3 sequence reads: CASSLFLSYEQYF. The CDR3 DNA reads TGTGCCAGCAGCTTATTCCTGTCCTACGAGCAGTACTTC.

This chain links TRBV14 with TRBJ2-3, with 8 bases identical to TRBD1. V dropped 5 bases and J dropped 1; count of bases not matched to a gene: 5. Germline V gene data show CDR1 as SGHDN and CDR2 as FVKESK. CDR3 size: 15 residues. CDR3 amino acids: CASSIQGGGTDTQYF. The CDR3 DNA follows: TGTGCCAGCAGCATACAGGGGGGCGGCACAGATACGCAGTATTTT.

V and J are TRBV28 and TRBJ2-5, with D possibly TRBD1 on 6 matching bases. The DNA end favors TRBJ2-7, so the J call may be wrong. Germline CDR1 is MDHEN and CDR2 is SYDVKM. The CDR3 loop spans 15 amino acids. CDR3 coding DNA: TGTGCCAGCAGTTCGACCGAGGACAGCGCCTACGAGCAGTACTTC. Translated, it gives CASSSTEDSAYEQYF.

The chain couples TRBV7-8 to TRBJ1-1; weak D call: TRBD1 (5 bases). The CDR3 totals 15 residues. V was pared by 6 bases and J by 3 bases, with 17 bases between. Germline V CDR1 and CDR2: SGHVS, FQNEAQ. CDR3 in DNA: TGTGCCAGCAGTCATCCGACAGCCGGTTACACTGAAGCTTTCTTT. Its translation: CASSHPTAGYTEAFF.

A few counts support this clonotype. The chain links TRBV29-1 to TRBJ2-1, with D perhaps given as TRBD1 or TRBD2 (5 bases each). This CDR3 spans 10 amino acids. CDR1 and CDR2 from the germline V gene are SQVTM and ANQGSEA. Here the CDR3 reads CSGTFYEQFF. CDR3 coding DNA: TGCAGTGGGACGTTCTATGAGCAGTTCTTC.

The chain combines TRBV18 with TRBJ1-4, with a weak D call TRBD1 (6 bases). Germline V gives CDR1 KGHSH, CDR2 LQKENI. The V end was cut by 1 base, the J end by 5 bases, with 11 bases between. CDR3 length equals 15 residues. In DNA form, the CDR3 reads TGTGCCAGCTCACCACGGACAGCCTTGAATGAAAAACTGTTTTTT. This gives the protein CASSPRTALNEKLFF.

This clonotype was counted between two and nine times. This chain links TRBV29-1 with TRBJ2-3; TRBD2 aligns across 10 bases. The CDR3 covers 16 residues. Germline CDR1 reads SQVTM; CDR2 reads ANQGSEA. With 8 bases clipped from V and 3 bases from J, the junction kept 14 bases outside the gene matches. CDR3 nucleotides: TGCAGCTGTACCTTCCAACCGGGACTAGCGACAGATACGCAGTATTTT. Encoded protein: CSCTFQPGLATDTQYF.

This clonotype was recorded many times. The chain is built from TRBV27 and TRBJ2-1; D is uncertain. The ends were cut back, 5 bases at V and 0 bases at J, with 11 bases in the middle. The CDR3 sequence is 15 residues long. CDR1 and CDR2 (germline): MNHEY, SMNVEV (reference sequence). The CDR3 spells CASSRDRSSYNEQFF. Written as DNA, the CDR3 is TGTGCCAGCAGTAGAGACCGGAGCTCCTACAATGAGCAGTTCTTC.

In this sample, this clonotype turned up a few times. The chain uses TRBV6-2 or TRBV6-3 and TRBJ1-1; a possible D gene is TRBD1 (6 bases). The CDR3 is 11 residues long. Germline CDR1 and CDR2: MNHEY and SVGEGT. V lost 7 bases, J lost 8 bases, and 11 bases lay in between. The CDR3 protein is CASTQGGEAFF. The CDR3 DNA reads TGTGCCAGCACACAGGGTGGCGAAGCTTTCTTT.

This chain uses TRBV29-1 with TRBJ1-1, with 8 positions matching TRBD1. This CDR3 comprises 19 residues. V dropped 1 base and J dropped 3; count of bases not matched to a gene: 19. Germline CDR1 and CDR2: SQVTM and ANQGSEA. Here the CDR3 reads CSVEASTGQGRVGDTEAFF. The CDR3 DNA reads TGCAGCGTTGAAGCAAGTACCGGACAGGGTCGGGTGGGAGACACTGAAGCTTTCTTT.

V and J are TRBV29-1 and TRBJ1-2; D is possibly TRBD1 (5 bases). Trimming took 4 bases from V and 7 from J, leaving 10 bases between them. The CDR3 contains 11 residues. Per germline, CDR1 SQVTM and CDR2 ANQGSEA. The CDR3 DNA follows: TGCAGCGTTGGGGGGTCCCGTGGCTACACCTTC. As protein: CSVGGSRGYTF.

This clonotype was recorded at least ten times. The CDR3 DNA sequence: TGCAGCGTTGCCAGTTGGGACATCCAAGAGACCCAGTACTTC. It yields the protein CSVASWDIQETQYF. J is TRBJ2-5 and V is TRBV29-1, with D perhaps TRBD1 (6 bases). This CDR3 is 14 amino acids long. V was clipped by 4 bases and J by 1 base, with 13 bases between them. Germline V CDR1 and CDR2: SQVTM, ANQGSEA.

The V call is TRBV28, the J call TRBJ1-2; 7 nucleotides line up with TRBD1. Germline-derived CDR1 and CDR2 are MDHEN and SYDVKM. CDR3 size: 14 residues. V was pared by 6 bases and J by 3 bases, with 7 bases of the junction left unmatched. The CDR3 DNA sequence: TGTGCCAGCAGCCCGGGACAGAATTACTATGGCTACACCTTC. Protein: CASSPGQNYYGYTF.

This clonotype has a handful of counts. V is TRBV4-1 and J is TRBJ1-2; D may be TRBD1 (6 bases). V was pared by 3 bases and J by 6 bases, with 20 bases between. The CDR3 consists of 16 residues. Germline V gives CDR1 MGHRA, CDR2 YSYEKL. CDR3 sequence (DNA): TGCGCCAGCAGCCACGAACCCTTGGGACAAGGGGATGGCTACACCTTC. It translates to CASSHEPLGQGDGYTF.

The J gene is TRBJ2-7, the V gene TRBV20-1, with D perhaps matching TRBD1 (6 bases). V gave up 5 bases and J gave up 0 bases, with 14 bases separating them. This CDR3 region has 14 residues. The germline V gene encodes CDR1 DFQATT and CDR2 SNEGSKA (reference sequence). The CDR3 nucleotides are TGCAGTGCTTTTTCCCGGGACATCTCCTACGAGCAGTACTTC. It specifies CSAFSRDISYEQYF.

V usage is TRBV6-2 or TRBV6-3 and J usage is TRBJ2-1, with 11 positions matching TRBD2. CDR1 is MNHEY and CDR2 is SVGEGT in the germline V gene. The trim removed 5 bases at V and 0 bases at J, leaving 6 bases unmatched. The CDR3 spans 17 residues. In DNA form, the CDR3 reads TGTGCCAGCAGTCAACTAGCGGGGGAGCTCTCCTACAATGAGCAGTTCTTC. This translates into CASSQLAGELSYNEQFF.

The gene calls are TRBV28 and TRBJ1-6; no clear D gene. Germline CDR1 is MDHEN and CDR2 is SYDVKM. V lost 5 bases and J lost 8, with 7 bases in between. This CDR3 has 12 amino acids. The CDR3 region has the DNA TGTGCCAGCAGTCCATATGATTCACCCCTCCACTTT. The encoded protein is CASSPYDSPLHF. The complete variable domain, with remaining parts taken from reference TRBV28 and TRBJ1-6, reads DVKVTQSSRYLVKRTGEKVFLECVQDMDHENMFWYRQDPGLGLRLIYFSYDVKMKEKGDIPEGYSVSREKKERFSLILESASTNQTSMYLCASSPYDSPLHFGNGTRLTVT.

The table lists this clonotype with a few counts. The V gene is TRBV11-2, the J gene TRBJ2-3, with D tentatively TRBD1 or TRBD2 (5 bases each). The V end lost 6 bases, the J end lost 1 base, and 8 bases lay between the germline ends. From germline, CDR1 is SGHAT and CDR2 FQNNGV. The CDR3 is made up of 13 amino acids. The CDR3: CASRTAGTDTQYF. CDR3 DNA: TGTGCCAGCAGGACAGCGGGCACAGATACGCAGTATTTT.

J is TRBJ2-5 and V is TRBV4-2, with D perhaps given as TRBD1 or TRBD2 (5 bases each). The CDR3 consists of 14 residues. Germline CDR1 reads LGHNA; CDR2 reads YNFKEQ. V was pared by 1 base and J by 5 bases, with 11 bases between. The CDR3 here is CASSQVGDGETQYF. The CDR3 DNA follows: TGTGCCAGCAGCCAAGTAGGGGACGGGGAGACCCAGTACTTC.

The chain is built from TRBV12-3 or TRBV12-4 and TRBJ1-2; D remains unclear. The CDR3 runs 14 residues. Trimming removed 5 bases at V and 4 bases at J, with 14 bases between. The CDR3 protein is CASSTNDNRYGYTF. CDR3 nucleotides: TGTGCCAGCAGTACCAATGACAACCGCTATGGCTACACCTTC.

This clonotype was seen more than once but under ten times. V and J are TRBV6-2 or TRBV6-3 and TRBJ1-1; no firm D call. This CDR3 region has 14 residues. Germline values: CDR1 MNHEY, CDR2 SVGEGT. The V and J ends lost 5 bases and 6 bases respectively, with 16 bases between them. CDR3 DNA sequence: TGTGCCAGCAGTCCTTCTCGGTCCCACGCTGAAGCTTTCTTT. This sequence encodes CASSPSRSHAEAFF.

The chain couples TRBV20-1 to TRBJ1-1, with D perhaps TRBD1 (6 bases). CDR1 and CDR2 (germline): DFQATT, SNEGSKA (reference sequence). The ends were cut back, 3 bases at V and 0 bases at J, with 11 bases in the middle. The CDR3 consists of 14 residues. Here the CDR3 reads CSASQGGLNTEAFF. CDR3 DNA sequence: TGCAGTGCTAGTCAAGGGGGTCTGAACACTGAAGCTTTCTTT.

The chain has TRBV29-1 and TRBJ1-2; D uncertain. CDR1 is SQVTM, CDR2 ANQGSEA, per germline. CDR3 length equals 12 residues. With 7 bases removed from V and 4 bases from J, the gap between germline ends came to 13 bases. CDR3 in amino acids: CSARRQAYGYTF. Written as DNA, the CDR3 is TGCAGCGCCCGTCGTCAGGCCTATGGCTACACCTTC.

CDR3 in amino acids: CACQSPYQETQYF. As DNA, the CDR3 is TGTGCCTGCCAATCACCGTACCAAGAGACCCAGTACTTC. The chain links TRBV30 to TRBJ2-5; the D is unclear. V lost 6 bases, J lost 0 bases, and 11 bases lay in between. The CDR3 totals 13 residues. CDR1 and CDR2 (germline): GTSNPN, SVGIG (reference sequence).

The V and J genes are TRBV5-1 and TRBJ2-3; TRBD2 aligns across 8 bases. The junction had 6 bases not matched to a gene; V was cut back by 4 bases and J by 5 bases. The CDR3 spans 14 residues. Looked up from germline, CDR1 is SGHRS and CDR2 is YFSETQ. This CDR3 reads CASSKGLAGDTQYF. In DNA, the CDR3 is TGCGCCAGCAGCAAAGGACTAGCTGGAGATACGCAGTATTTT. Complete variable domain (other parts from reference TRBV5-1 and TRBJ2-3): KAGVTQTPRYLIKTRGQQVTLSCSPISGHRSVSWYQQTPGQGLQFLFEYFSETQRNKGNFPGRFSGRQFSNSRSEMNVSTLELGDSALYLCASSKGLAGDTQYFGPGTRLTVL.

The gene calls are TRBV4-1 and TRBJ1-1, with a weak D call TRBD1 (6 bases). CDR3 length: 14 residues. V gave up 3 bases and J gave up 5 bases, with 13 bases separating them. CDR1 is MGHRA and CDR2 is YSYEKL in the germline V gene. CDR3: CASSQYPGVTEAFF. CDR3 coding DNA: TGCGCCAGCAGCCAGTATCCAGGGGTGACTGAAGCTTTCTTT.

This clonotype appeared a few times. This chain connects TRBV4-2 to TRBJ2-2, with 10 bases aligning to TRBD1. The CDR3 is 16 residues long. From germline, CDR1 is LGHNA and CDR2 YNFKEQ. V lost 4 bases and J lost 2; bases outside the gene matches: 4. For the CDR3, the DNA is TGTGCCAGCAGCCCTGGGACAGGGGCCAACACCGGGGAGCTGTTTTTT. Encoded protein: CASSPGTGANTGELFF.

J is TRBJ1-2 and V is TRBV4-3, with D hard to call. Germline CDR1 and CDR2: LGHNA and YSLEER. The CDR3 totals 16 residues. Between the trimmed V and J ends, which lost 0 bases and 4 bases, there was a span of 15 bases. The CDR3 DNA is TGCGCCAGCAGCCAAGAGGAAGGAGCCCTACTCTATGGCTACACCTTC. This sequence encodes CASSQEEGALLYGYTF.